The clone carrying this T cell receptor (beta chain) appeared a few times. Its antigen is unknown. Profiling relied on immunoSEQ multiplex PCR, and the TCRdb table lists in-frame clones only, not all of them. The sample includes under 15,000 clones, more than 70% of them seen just once. This sample is drawn from a study of chemoradiotherapy in HPV16-positive cancers. Looking at the study overall: Candidate HPV-specific T-cell clones and common TCR motifs came from functional assays in two HPV16-positive patients.

General observations from the study: The functional HPV-specific definition rests on just a couple of HPV16-positive patients. Candidate HPV-specific clones and E7-related TCR motifs grew in tumor during treatment.

Trimming took off 0 bases at V and 1 base at J, with 10 bases between the two ends. The CDR3 contains 15 residues. Germline-derived CDR1 and CDR2 are LGHNA and YNFKEQ. Collection took place from a patient who underwent chemoradiotherapy. This receptor was identified in a human donor with HPV-associated anogenital cancer. J is TRBJ2-7 and V is TRBV4-2, with TRBD2 as a possible D gene (6 bases). The CDR3 DNA is TGTGCCAGCAGCCAAGATCCGGCGGGGTCCTACGAGCAGTACTTC. Its protein product is CASSQDPAGSYEQYF.